The rows below give T cell receptor beta chains drawn from one sample of a study of identifying expanded T cells in peripheral blood. TCRdb's copy holds only in-frame clones and misses some; the assay was immunoSEQ multiplex PCR. This table holds 85,000 to 100,000 clones, 88% found once. Material for sequencing was blood. The source of these receptors is a person between 18 and 75 years old in good health. Both conserved end residues are part of each CDR3. D genes are given only for firm matches. Part of the rows lack a size; the others show once, few, many or a class for expanded clones.

d_call | clone_size | j_call | v_call | cdr3_nt | cdr3_aa
TRBD2 | NA | TRBJ2-3 | TRBV5-4 | TGTGCCAGCAGCCCTGAGCGGGGGTGGGCAGATACGCAGTATTTT | CASSPERGWADTQYF
TRBD2 | NA | TRBJ2-1 | TRBV5-1 | TGCGCCAGCAGCTCTCGGACTAGCGGTACTTATGAGCAGTTCTTC | CASSSRTSGTYEQFF
TRBD1 | NA | TRBJ2-3 | TRBV7-2 | TGTGCCAGCAGCTTAAACAGGGGGCTCGAAGATACGCAGTATTTT | CASSLNRGLEDTQYF
NA | once | TRBJ2-3 | TRBV7-3 | TGTGCCAGCAGCCCCCGCGCGGTCACAGATACGCAGTATTTT | CASSPRAVTDTQYF
TRBD2 | NA | TRBJ2-1 | TRBV6-1 | TGTGCCAGCAAAAGCGGGGGGGCGTACAATGAGCAGTTCTTC | CASKSGGAYNEQFF
TRBD1 | NA | TRBJ1-1 | TRBV7-2 | TGTGCCAGCAGCCACTTGGGACAGGGATCCGACACTGAAGCTTTCTTT | CASSHLGQGSDTEAFF
NA | few | TRBJ1-2 | TRBV9 | TGTGCCAGCAGCGGACCCTATGGCTACACCTTC | CASSGPYGYTF
TRBD1 | NA | TRBJ2-5 | TRBV5-1 | TGCGCCAGCAGCTTACAGGGGCGCCGAGAGACCCAGTACTTC | CASSLQGRRETQYF
TRBD2 | NA | TRBJ2-7 | TRBV7-3 | TGTGCCAGCAGCCCCCTGGGGGGGTTGTCCTACGAGCAGTACTTC | CASSPLGGLSYEQYF
NA | NA | TRBJ2-5 | TRBV7-2 | TGTGCCAGCAGCCCTCAGGGGTACCAAGAGACCCAGTACTTC | CASSPQGYQETQYF
NA | NA | TRBJ2-5 | TRBV11-2 | TGTGCCAGCAGCTTTATGTTGAAAGGGGGGCAAGAGACCCAGTACTTC | CASSFMLKGGQETQYF
NA | NA | TRBJ1-6 | TRBV6-5 | TGTGCCAGCAGGGCTTATGGCTTACCCCTCCACTTT | CASRAYGLPLHF
NA | once | TRBJ2-1 | TRBV4-1 | TGCGCCAGCAGCCAAGTCTTTTCCTACAATGAGCAGTTCTTC | CASSQVFSYNEQFF
TRBD1 | NA | TRBJ2-2 | TRBV6-4 | TGTGCCAGCAGTGACTCCGGGACAGGGGGCACCGGGGAGCTGTTTTTT | CASSDSGTGGTGELFF
TRBD2 | NA | TRBJ2-7 | TRBV25-1 | TGTGCCAGCAGTGTTTTAGCGGGAGGGCCCTACGAGCAGTACTTC | CASSVLAGGPYEQYF
NA | NA | TRBJ2-1 | TRBV6-5 | TGTGCCAGCAGTTACGGTAGGGGTGAGCAGTTCTTC | CASSYGRGEQFF
NA | NA | TRBJ2-5 | TRBV7-9 | TGTGCCAGCACCCAGGAGGGCTCGGAGACCCAGTACTTC | CASTQEGSETQYF
NA | NA | TRBJ2-3 | TRBV6-4 | TGTGCCAGCAGTGACAATCGAGAACCCACAGATACGCAGTATTTT | CASSDNREPTDTQYF